What follows are 32 T cell receptor beta chains derived from one specimen sequenced in a study of T cell responses to AZD1222 COVID-19 vaccine. Produced via immunoSEQ multiplex PCR; TCRdb's table is partial and in-frame only. The sample records 86,000 or so clones, about 86% being singletons. The material sequenced was peripheral blood, taken 28 days after the second AZD1222 dose. Receptors originate from an adult who received the AZD1222 COVID-19 vaccine.

The chain combines TRBV3-1 (or the pseudogene TRBV3-2) with TRBJ1-4, with TRBD1 matching over 9 bases. Germline CDR1 is LGHDT and CDR2 is YNNKEL (reference sequence). This CDR3 is built from 15 residues. V lost 6 bases to trimming and J lost 7 bases; unmatched junction nucleotides: 9. CDR3 residues: CASRPTQDRGEKLFF. CDR3 nucleotide sequence: TGTGCCAGCAGACCGACCCAGGACAGGGGTGAAAAACTGTTTTTT.

The chain recombines TRBV18 with TRBJ1-6, with no clear D. CDR3 size: 16 residues. The V and J ends lost 3 bases and 0 bases respectively, with 9 bases between them. The germline CDR1 and CDR2 sequences are KGHSH and LQKENI. For the CDR3, the DNA is TGTGCCAGCTCACCCCAGGACGCCTCCTATAATTCACCCCTCCACTTT. This sequence encodes CASSPQDASYNSPLHF.

This clone has just one count. V and J are TRBV18 and TRBJ2-1; 11 bases map to TRBD2. Germline values: CDR1 KGHSH, CDR2 LQKENI. The CDR3 runs to 16 residues. J gave up 4 bases and V 4 bases, and 6 bases lay outside the gene matches. The CDR3 DNA reads as TGTGCCAGCTCACAATTCCTAGCGGGAGGTTACAATGAGCAGTTCTTC. Amino acids: CASSQFLAGGYNEQFF.

The chain combines TRBV6-6 with TRBJ2-7; 7 bases fit TRBD1. CDR1 is MNHNY, CDR2 SVGAGI, per germline (reference sequence). This CDR3 is built from 16 residues. With V trimmed by 2 bases and J by 2 bases, 9 bases remained unmatched. The CDR3 here is CASSYDGQQGAYEQYF. Here the CDR3 DNA reads TGTGCCAGCAGTTACGATGGACAGCAGGGGGCCTACGAGCAGTACTTC.

This clone appeared once. The V and J genes are TRBV29-1 and TRBJ2-5; D is perhaps TRBD1 or TRBD2 (6 bases each). The germline V gene has CDR1 SQVTM and CDR2 ANQGSEA. This CDR3 comprises 14 residues. With 3 bases removed from V and 5 bases from J, the gap between germline ends came to 16 bases. In DNA, the CDR3 is TGCAGCGTTGATATATCGGGGGCGGAGGAGACCCAGTACTTC. This translates into CSVDISGAEETQYF.

The chain uses TRBV19 and TRBJ1-4, with D tentatively TRBD1 (6 bases). Germline CDR1 is LNHDA and CDR2 is SQIVND (reference sequence). The length of the CDR3 is 16 residues. The V end lost 7 bases, the J end lost 2 bases, and 17 bases lay between the germline ends. The chain's CDR3 is CASTSGGHGTNEKLFF. In nucleotides, the CDR3 is TGTGCCAGTACCTCCGGGGGGCATGGGACTAATGAAAAACTGTTTTTT. Drawing the rest from reference TRBV19 and TRBJ1-4, the complete variable domain is DGGITQSPKYLFRKEGQNVTLSCEQNLNHDAMYWYRQDPGQGLRLIYYSQIVNDFQKGDIAEGYSVSREKKESFPLTVTSAQKNPTAFYLCASTSGGHGTNEKLFFGSGTQLSVL.

This clone was counted a few times. The chain couples TRBV7-9 to TRBJ1-4; 11 bases fit TRBD1. This CDR3 spans 15 amino acids. Germline-derived CDR1 and CDR2 are SEHNR and FQNEAQ (reference sequence). V shed 5 bases and J 10 bases; nucleotides not matched to a gene: 9. The CDR3 spells CASSPGQGGIGKLFF. The CDR3 coding sequence is TGTGCCAGCAGCCCGGGACAGGGGGGGATTGGAAAACTGTTTTTT.

The chain employs TRBV6-1 and TRBJ1-5, with a weak D call TRBD1 (5 bases). The CDR3 totals 16 residues. Per the germline V gene, CDR1 is MNHNS and CDR2 is SASEGT. V lost 3 bases and J 4 bases, leaving 16 bases between the germline ends. As DNA, the CDR3 is TGTGCCAGCAGTGACGCTTGGGGGGTTACTAATCAGCCCCAGCATTTT. Translating it yields CASSDAWGVTNQPQHF.

This chain links TRBV7-9 with TRBJ2-3, with a weak D call TRBD1 (5 bases). From germline, CDR1 is SEHNR and CDR2 FQNEAQ (reference sequence). The CDR3 loop spans 15 amino acids. V lost 5 bases and J lost 6, with 18 bases in between. CDR3 region: CASSLRLGPGDTQYF. CDR3 nucleotides: TGTGCCAGCAGCCTCAGGCTCGGCCCAGGGGATACGCAGTATTTT.

This chain links TRBV3-1 (or the pseudogene TRBV3-2) with TRBJ2-1, with 12 positions matching TRBD2. V dropped 1 base and J dropped 10; count of bases not matched to a gene: 8. CDR3 size: 16 residues. Germline V gene data show CDR1 as LGHDT and CDR2 as YNNKEL (reference sequence). This chain's CDR3 is CASSQAASGGAGEQFF. CDR3 coding DNA: TGTGCCAGCAGCCAAGCGGCTAGCGGGGGGGCGGGGGAGCAGTTCTTC.

The chain recombines TRBV5-6 with TRBJ2-5; 8 nucleotides align to TRBD1. Germline CDR1 and CDR2: SGHDT and YYEEEE. Germline trimming cut 4 bases from V and 2 bases from J; bases unmatched to any gene: 10. CDR3 length: 16 amino acids. The CDR3 nucleotides are TGTGCCAGCAGCCGCTACAGGGGGACGGCTCAAGAGACCCAGTACTTC. Translation: CASSRYRGTAQETQYF.

The rearrangement links TRBV3-1 (or the pseudogene TRBV3-2) to TRBJ2-3; D not certain. Per the germline V gene, CDR1 is LGHDT and CDR2 is YNNKEL (reference sequence). This CDR3 spans 13 amino acids. Trimming pared 6 bases from V and 4 bases from J, leaving 11 bases between. The CDR3 is CASSRGSSDTQYF. The CDR3 DNA is TGTGCCAGCAGTCGAGGCTCATCAGATACGCAGTATTTT.

This chain connects TRBV28 to TRBJ1-6; 8 bases line up with TRBD1. The ends lost 5 bases at V and 8 bases at J; junction bases unmatched: 11. The CDR3 consists of 16 residues. The germline CDR1 and CDR2 sequences are MDHEN and SYDVKM. The CDR3 region is CASSRTGWVGDSPLHF. CDR3 DNA: TGTGCCAGCAGTCGGACAGGGTGGGTGGGGGATTCACCCCTCCACTTT.

In nucleotides, the CDR3 is TGTGCCAGCAGCCCTGACAGATACGAGCAGTACTTC. It translates to CASSPDRYEQYF. The chain employs TRBV12-3 or TRBV12-4 and TRBJ2-7, with a tentative D call TRBD1 (5 bases). The CDR3 runs to 12 residues. Trimming took off 6 bases at V and 4 bases at J, with 10 bases between the two ends.

This sequence joins TRBV5-1 and TRBJ2-5; D remains ambiguous. V was trimmed by 5 bases and J by 1 base, leaving 12 bases between them. The CDR3 totals 14 residues. The germline V gene has CDR1 SGHRS and CDR2 YFSETQ. DNA of the CDR3: TGCGCCAGCAGTCCCGGACCCTCCCAAGAGACCCAGTACTTC. Residues: CASSPGPSQETQYF.

This chain links TRBV28 with TRBJ2-1; D is possibly TRBD1 or TRBD2 (8 bases each). V was shortened by 5 bases and J by 12 bases, with 20 bases between the two germline ends. Per germline, CDR1 MDHEN and CDR2 SYDVKM. The CDR3 is made up of 14 amino acids. CDR3 sequence: CASSPGGDRLAQFF. DNA for the CDR3: TGTGCCAGCAGTCCGGGGGGGGACAGGCTGGCGCAGTTCTTC.

The V and J genes are TRBV21-1 and TRBJ2-3; the table calls TRBD1, which could not be checked here. TRBV21-1 is marked as a pseudogene. This CDR3 has 15 amino acids. As DNA, the CDR3 is TGTGCCAGCAGCAAAGTGGCAGGGGGCCCAGATACGCAGTATTTT. Amino acid sequence: CASSKVAGGPDTQYF.

The chain joins TRBV30 to TRBJ2-1; possibly TRBD2 for D (7 bases). The CDR3 totals 15 residues. V shed 7 bases and J shed 3 bases, with 19 bases lying between them. Germline CDR1 and CDR2: GTSNPN and SVGIG (reference sequence). The CDR3 DNA follows: TGTGCCTCCACCGGGGGGCCGAACCTCTACAATGAGCAGTTCTTC. It codes for CASTGGPNLYNEQFF.

The chain carries TRBV4-1 and TRBJ2-3; D is perhaps TRBD2 (5 bases). The V gene lost 8 bases and the J gene lost 1 base, with 13 bases spanning the gap. The CDR3 length is 14 residues. Germline V lookup: CDR1 MGHRA, CDR2 YSYEKL. In DNA, the CDR3 is TGCGCCAGCGTTAGAGCGGTCGGCACAGATACGCAGTATTTT. Residues: CASVRAVGTDTQYF.

The chain uses TRBV5-6 and TRBJ1-2; the D is unclear. Looked up from germline, CDR1 is SGHDT and CDR2 is YYEEEE. Trimming took 6 bases from V and 6 from J, leaving 21 bases between them. This CDR3 is 15 amino acids long. Here the CDR3 DNA reads TGTGCCAGCAACCCGCTTAACTCGCCAGACGATGGCTACACCTTC. The encoded protein is CASNPLNSPDDGYTF.

Only one count was recorded for this clone. The chain uses TRBV19 and TRBJ1-4, with 7 bases fitting TRBD1. This CDR3 region has 15 residues. The germline V gene encodes CDR1 LNHDA and CDR2 SQIVND (reference sequence). Germline trimming cut 3 bases from V and 7 bases from J; bases unmatched to any gene: 8. CDR3 coding DNA: TGTGCCAGTAGTATCATTCCGGGACAGTCTGAAAAACTGTTTTTT. Translated: CASSIIPGQSEKLFF.

The gene calls are TRBV29-1 and TRBJ2-5, with no clear D. Germline V gene sequence: CDR1 SQVTM, CDR2 ANQGSEA. The V end lost 7 bases, the J end lost 5 bases, and 17 bases lay between the germline ends. This CDR3 has 13 amino acids. The CDR3 spells CSARGGAPETQYF. The CDR3 DNA reads TGCAGCGCCCGTGGCGGTGCCCCCGAGACCCAGTACTTC.

The rearrangement joins TRBV10-3 to TRBJ2-7; 10 nucleotides align to TRBD1. The CDR3 has 15 amino acids. Trimming at V came to 6 bases and at J to 1 base, leaving 6 bases not matched to a gene. Germline CDR1 ENHRY, CDR2 SYGVKD. Here the CDR3 reads CAIRAGTGASYEQYF. The CDR3, as DNA: TGTGCCATCAGAGCCGGGACAGGGGCTTCCTACGAGCAGTACTTC.

The CDR3 sequence: CASSEASGIGKLFF. The CDR3 DNA reads TGTGCCAGCAGTGAAGCGTCGGGAATTGGGAAACTGTTTTTT. This chain joins TRBV2 and TRBJ1-4; D is ambiguous. The CDR3 loop spans 14 amino acids. V shed 0 bases and J shed 11 bases, with 13 bases lying between them. Germline CDR1 reads SNHLY; CDR2 reads FYNNEI. Supplemented by reference TRBV2 and TRBJ1-4, the full variable domain reads EPEVTQTPSHQVTQMGQEVILRCVPISNHLYFYWYRQILGQKVEFLVSFYNNEISEKSEIFDDQFSVERPDGSNFTLKIRSTKLEDSAMYFCASSEASGIGKLFFGSGTQLSVL.

The CDR3 DNA is TGTGCCAGTAGTTTGGGCGGACGGGCCGGGAGGGACGAGCAGTACTTC. Residues: CASSLGGRAGRDEQYF. The chain employs TRBV19 and TRBJ2-7; TRBD2 matches at 8 bases. V was pared by 5 bases and J by 5 bases, with 14 bases of the junction left unmatched. This CDR3 has 16 residues. CDR1 and CDR2 (germline): LNHDA, SQIVND (reference sequence).

This clone has only a few counts. The chain has TRBV7-9 and TRBJ2-7, with a weak D call TRBD2 (5 bases). Germline CDR1 reads SEHNR; CDR2 reads FQNEAQ (reference sequence). V shed 5 bases and J shed 6 bases, with 20 bases lying between them. This CDR3 spans 15 amino acids. The CDR3 region is CASSTWGGSSSEQYF. The CDR3 DNA is TGTGCCAGCAGCACCTGGGGTGGGAGTTCTAGCGAGCAGTACTTC.

As regards this clone: Other DNA sequences in this sample translate to the same CDR3. The chain joins TRBV6-2 or TRBV6-3 to TRBJ1-2; 9 bases are shared with TRBD1. Trimming took 6 bases from V and 8 from J; bases not matched to a gene: 7. CDR3 size: 13 residues. Germline-derived CDR1 and CDR2 are MNHEY and SVGEGT. The CDR3 DNA reads as TGTGCCAGCAGCACCGGGACAGGGCTAGGCTACACCTTC. This gives the protein CASSTGTGLGYTF.

The V gene is TRBV19, the J gene TRBJ1-2; TRBD1 might be the D (5 bases). CDR1 is LNHDA and CDR2 is SQIVND in the germline V gene (reference sequence). The length of the CDR3 is 16 residues. Trimming took 5 bases from V and 4 from J, leaving 20 bases between them. The CDR3 loop reads CASSGPRVVGGYGYTF. The CDR3 DNA sequence: TGTGCCAGTAGTGGGCCCCGTGTCGTGGGGGGCTATGGCTACACCTTC.

CDR3: CASSQALGYEQYF. In nucleotides, the CDR3 is TGTGCCAGCAGCCAAGCCCTGGGGTACGAGCAGTACTTC. The chain uses TRBV3-1 (or the pseudogene TRBV3-2) and TRBJ2-7; D is uncertain. The CDR3 is 13 residues long. The V end was cut by 1 base, the J end by 4 bases, with 8 bases between. In germline, CDR1 is LGHDT, CDR2 YNNKEL (reference sequence).

This chain's CDR3 is CASSSDRARQPQHF. CDR3 sequence (DNA): TGTGCCAGCAGTTCCGACAGAGCCCGTCAGCCCCAGCATTTT. This chain links TRBV27 with TRBJ1-5, with D possibly being TRBD1 (5 bases). Trimming shortened V by 4 bases and J by 6 bases, and 13 bases separated the two germline ends. The CDR3 extends over 14 amino acids. Germline CDR1 and CDR2: MNHEY and SMNVEV (reference sequence).

The gene calls are TRBV27 and TRBJ2-1; maybe TRBD1 (8 bases). The CDR3 sequence is 17 residues long. Germline V gene data show CDR1 as MNHEY and CDR2 as SMNVEV (reference sequence). Trimming pared 6 bases from V and 6 bases from J, leaving 24 bases between. The CDR3 DNA follows: TGTGCCAGCAGCCAACCCAGGGGGCGGGAGTTCGGCAATGAGCAGTTCTTC. Its translation: CASSQPRGREFGNEQFF.

The J gene is TRBJ2-2, the V gene TRBV2, with 7 bases identical to TRBD2. Germline trimming cut 8 bases from V and 3 bases from J; bases unmatched to any gene: 9. Germline CDR1 reads SNHLY; CDR2 reads FYNNEI. The CDR3 contains 15 residues. The CDR3 DNA follows: TGTGCCAGCTCGAGGGAGGGGCCGCACACCGGGGAGCTGTTTTTT. The encoded protein is CASSREGPHTGELFF.